The 27 T cell receptor beta chains presented below share a single source sample, sequenced in a study of T-cell reconstitution after alpha-beta-depleted transplantation in children. The TCRbeta library was prepared with unique molecular identifiers. TCRdb recomputed calls from the PCR reads with MiXCR, one row per CDR3 protein. The table includes tens of thousands of distinct CDR3 sequences, about 10% detected once. Material: PBMCs, mostly from graft donor cells, obtained 60 days after TCRalphabeta/CD19-depleted stem cell transplant. These receptors all come from a male patient aged 2 to 9 who had a stem cell transplant for chronic granulomatous disease, so the T cells may come from the graft donor.

This clonotype appeared many times. This chain uses TRBV6-1 with TRBJ2-5; 9 bases map to TRBD2. V dropped 6 bases and J dropped 2; count of bases not matched to a gene: 10. CDR3 length equals 16 residues. Germline V gene data show CDR1 as MNHNS and CDR2 as SASEGT. As DNA, the CDR3 is TGTGCCAGCAGATGGACCGGGACTAGCCCTCAAGAGACCCAGTACTTC. Its protein product is CASRWTGTSPQETQYF.

Many counts were recorded for this clonotype. At one boundary the junction diverges from the germline segment, which might be a read error. V and J are TRBV3-1 and TRBJ1-1, with D possibly TRBD1 on 6 matching bases. The CDR3 extends over 14 amino acids. Germline loops: CDR1 LGHDT, CDR2 YNNKEL (reference sequence). CDR3 protein: CASSQATGNIEAFF. CDR3 DNA sequence: TGTGCCAGCAGCCAAGCTACAGGGAACATTGAAGCTTTCTTT.

This clonotype was observed a few times. V gene TRBV20-1 combines with J gene TRBJ1-4, with D unresolved. With 1 base removed from V and 4 bases from J, the gap between germline ends came to 10 bases. Germline V gene lookup returns CDR1 DFQATT and CDR2 SNEGSKA (reference sequence). The CDR3 sequence is 14 residues long. The CDR3 bases are TGCAGTGCTAGAGGGCCGGAGGATAATGAAAAACTGTTTTTT. Its translation: CSARGPEDNEKLFF.

This clonotype occurred many times. V is TRBV10-2 and J is TRBJ2-1, with 14 bases aligning to TRBD2. V was clipped by 4 bases and J by 16 bases; unmatched bases: 6. The germline CDR1 and CDR2 sequences are WSHSY and SAAADI. This CDR3 comprises 13 residues. This chain's CDR3 is CASSAGTSGSLFF. The CDR3 DNA reads as TGCGCCAGCAGTGCCGGGACTAGCGGGAGCCTCTTCTTC.

At least ten counts were recorded for this clonotype. In DNA form, the CDR3 reads TGTGCCAGCAGCCAGGGCATTTTAGGAACAGATACGCAGTATTTT. Residues: CASSQGILGTDTQYF. The gene calls are TRBV11-2 and TRBJ2-3; TRBD1 might be the D (5 bases). Germline CDR1 reads SGHAT; CDR2 reads FQNNGV. Trimming took off 5 bases at V and 3 bases at J, with 15 bases between the two ends. The CDR3 is 15 amino acids.

This clonotype was counted at least ten times. The chain combines TRBV6-5 with TRBJ1-2, with a tentative D call TRBD1 (6 bases). The ends were cut back, 8 bases at V and 4 bases at J, with 17 bases in the middle. Germline CDR1 MNHEY, CDR2 SVGAGI. This CDR3 has 14 amino acids. The CDR3 coding sequence is TGTGCCAGCGGCTACAGGGTTAGCCCCTATGGCTACACCTTC. Protein: CASGYRVSPYGYTF.

This clonotype was observed many times. J is TRBJ2-7 and V is TRBV7-2; 8 nucleotides match TRBD2. The V gene's germline CDR1 is SGHTA and CDR2 FQGNSA. The CDR3 has 15 residues. V lost 7 bases, J lost 2 bases, and 10 bases stayed unmatched. CDR3 protein: CASTLGGGLAYEQYF. For the CDR3, the DNA is TGTGCCAGCACCCTCGGCGGGGGGTTGGCCTACGAGCAGTACTTC.

This clonotype has a count of ten or more. The chain employs TRBV23-1 and TRBJ2-1; the match to TRBD2 covers 7 bases. TRBV23-1 is an ORF, and what it does is uncertain. The length of the CDR3 is 18 residues. With V trimmed by 2 bases and J by 0 bases, 10 bases remained unmatched. CDR3 DNA: TGCGCCAGCAGTCAACCACGATCGGGGGGAAGCTCCTACAATGAGCAGTTCTTC. Translated: CASSQPRSGGSSYNEQFF.

This clonotype showed up many times. The rearrangement uses TRBV27 and TRBJ2-1; D may be TRBD1 or TRBD2 (6 bases each). Germline CDR1 MNHEY, CDR2 SMNVEV (reference sequence). The CDR3 totals 14 residues. V was shortened by 8 bases and J by 3 bases, with 14 bases between the two germline ends. In nucleotides, the CDR3 is TGTGCCAGCGGGGGGCAAGGTATCTACAATGAGCAGTTCTTC. It encodes CASGGQGIYNEQFF.

This clonotype was seen at least ten times. V and J are TRBV28 and TRBJ1-1, with TRBD1 matching over 9 bases. There are 13 residues in the CDR3. The germline V gene has CDR1 MDHEN and CDR2 SYDVKM. The trim removed 6 bases at V and 10 bases at J, leaving 9 bases unmatched. CDR3 amino acids: CASSPGTGSRAFF. CDR3 DNA sequence: TGTGCCAGCAGCCCTGGGACAGGGAGTAGAGCTTTCTTT.

At least ten counts were recorded for this clonotype. The chain links TRBV27 to TRBJ1-5; no reliable D call. Trimming shortened V by 6 bases and J by 2 bases, and 8 bases separated the two germline ends. This CDR3 is built from 13 residues. Germline V gene sequence: CDR1 MNHEY, CDR2 SMNVEV (reference sequence). CDR3 DNA: TGTGCCAGCAGCTGGAATGGCAATCAGCCCCAGCATTTT. Amino acid sequence: CASSWNGNQPQHF.

The chain employs TRBV6-5 and TRBJ1-2; 8 nucleotides line up with TRBD1. From germline, CDR1 is MNHEY and CDR2 SVGAGI. CDR3 length: 16 amino acids. V trimming: 4 bases; J trimming: 1 base; junction bases outside the gene matches: 8. The CDR3 DNA is TGTGCCAGCAGTTCCTTGGGACAGGCTCTTAACTATGGCTACACCTTC. This gives the protein CASSSLGQALNYGYTF.

J is TRBJ2-5 and V is TRBV6-5; no reliable D call. This CDR3 has 14 amino acids. V was clipped by 0 bases and J by 2 bases, with 7 bases between them. Germline CDR1 and CDR2: MNHEY and SVGAGI. CDR3 in amino acids: CASSYSMWQETQYF. For the CDR3, the DNA is TGTGCCAGCAGTTACTCGATGTGGCAAGAGACCCAGTACTTC.

The chain couples TRBV11-1 to TRBJ2-7; TRBD2 agrees at 7 bases. The germline V gene has CDR1 SGHAT and CDR2 FQDESV (reference sequence). V shed 2 bases, J shed 9 bases, and the junction held 28 bases outside the gene matches. The CDR3 sequence is 20 residues long. The CDR3 is CASSLLSPGVAGAAEWGQYF. The CDR3 region has the DNA TGTGCCAGCAGCTTACTCTCACCTGGCGTGGCGGGAGCGGCGGAATGGGGGCAGTACTTC.

In the case of this clonotype: This may be a read error, as it is one base from a much larger clone. V gene TRBV20-1 combines with J gene TRBJ2-2; D is unclear. Germline-derived CDR1 and CDR2 are DFQATT and SNEGSKA (reference sequence). The CDR3 length is 13 residues. V shed 6 bases and J shed 0 bases, with 8 bases lying between them. CDR3 region: CSAGTANTGELFF. DNA for the CDR3: TGCAGTGCGGGCACTGCGAACACCGGGGAGCTGTTTTTT.

This clonotype was observed many times. V and J are TRBV5-1 and TRBJ2-7, with D possibly called TRBD1 or TRBD2 (5 bases each). The germline V gene encodes CDR1 SGHRS and CDR2 YFSETQ. Between the trimmed V and J ends, which lost 5 bases and 2 bases, there was a span of 11 bases. This CDR3 comprises 13 residues. The CDR3 DNA follows: TGCGCCAGCAGGGTCGGGACGACCTACGAGCAGTACTTC. This codes for CASRVGTTYEQYF. The full variable domain, its missing parts supplied by reference TRBV5-1 and TRBJ2-7, is KAGVTQTPRYLIKTRGQQVTLSCSPISGHRSVSWYQQTPGQGLQFLFEYFSETQRNKGNFPGRFSGRQFSNSRSEMNVSTLELGDSALYLCASRVGTTYEQYFGPGTRLTVT.

This clonotype appeared many times. V usage is TRBV3-1 and J usage is TRBJ2-3, with unresolved D. The ends were cut back, 0 bases at V and 0 bases at J, with 13 bases in the middle. Germline V gives CDR1 LGHDT, CDR2 YNNKEL (reference sequence). There are 17 residues in the CDR3. The CDR3: CASSQDRNGRSTDTQYF. CDR3 bases: TGTGCCAGCAGCCAAGACCGGAATGGTAGGAGCACAGATACGCAGTATTTT.

This clonotype was seen repeatedly, ten times or more. The gene calls are TRBV11-2 and TRBJ2-7; 10 bases fit TRBD2. The CDR3 is made up of 14 amino acids. Germline V gene lookup returns CDR1 SGHAT and CDR2 FQNNGV. V lost 6 bases to trimming and J lost 3 bases; unmatched junction nucleotides: 5. Here the CDR3 reads CASSPKREGYEQYF. Here the CDR3 DNA reads TGTGCCAGCAGTCCCAAGCGGGAGGGCTACGAGCAGTACTTC.

By share, this clonotype counts as medium-sized (0.01 to 0.1%). The chain uses TRBV27 and TRBJ2-7, with D hard to call. V lost 3 bases and J 3 bases, leaving 9 bases between the germline ends. CDR3 length: 13 residues. Germline CDR1 and CDR2: MNHEY and SMNVEV (reference sequence). The CDR3 reads CASSFGIDYEQYF. CDR3 DNA: TGTGCCAGCAGTTTCGGCATCGACTACGAGCAGTACTTC.

This clonotype was seen repeatedly, ten times or more. This sequence joins TRBV20-1 and TRBJ2-1; 7 nucleotides match TRBD2. V gave up 3 bases and J gave up 6 bases; unmatched junction bases: 11. Germline CDR1 and CDR2: DFQATT and SNEGSKA (reference sequence). The CDR3 contains 15 residues. CDR3 in DNA: TGCAGTGCTAGGGGGCACGGCGGGAGACCCAATGAGCAGTTCTTC. Translated, it gives CSARGHGGRPNEQFF.

This clonotype has a count of ten or more. The chain is built from TRBV3-1 and TRBJ2-3; D unresolved. Germline-derived CDR1 and CDR2 are LGHDT and YNNKEL (reference sequence). The germline V and J ends were trimmed by 0 bases and 2 bases, with 9 bases remaining between them. This CDR3 has 15 residues. CDR3 region: CASSQEDKATDTQYF. In DNA form, the CDR3 reads TGTGCCAGCAGCCAAGAGGATAAGGCCACAGATACGCAGTATTTT.

This clonotype was found many times. DNA of the CDR3: TGTGCCAGCAGCGTATCAGTCAGCTCTGGAAACACCATATATTTT. It encodes CASSVSVSSGNTIYF. The chain recombines TRBV9 with TRBJ1-3; D ambiguous. V was shortened by 1 base and J by 0 bases, with 8 bases between the two germline ends. The CDR3 is 15 residues long. CDR1 is SGDLS and CDR2 is YYNGEE in the germline V gene.

This clonotype was seen repeatedly, ten times or more. The rearrangement joins TRBV28 to TRBJ1-1, with TRBD1 matching 8 bases. CDR1 is MDHEN, CDR2 SYDVKM, per germline. The CDR3 runs to 15 residues. V shed 2 bases and J 5 bases; nucleotides not matched to a gene: 7. The CDR3 loop reads CASSLIGTGGTEAFF. The CDR3 coding sequence is TGTGCCAGCAGTTTAATCGGGACAGGCGGGACTGAAGCTTTCTTT. The entire variable domain, with the rest obtained from reference TRBV28 and TRBJ1-1, is as follows: DVKVTQSSRYLVKRTGEKVFLECVQDMDHENMFWYRQDPGLGLRLIYFSYDVKMKEKGDIPEGYSVSREKKERFSLILESASTNQTSMYLCASSLIGTGGTEAFFGQGTRLTVV.

This clonotype was recorded at least ten times. The chain uses TRBV14 and TRBJ2-1; D is undetermined. Trimming cost V 1 base and J 6 bases, with 13 bases left between them. Germline CDR1 is SGHDN and CDR2 is FVKESK. This CDR3 comprises 15 residues. The CDR3 region has the DNA TGTGCCAGCAGCCAAGGTAGGACCGGACCCAATGAGCAGTTCTTC. It is translated as CASSQGRTGPNEQFF.

V gene TRBV6-4 combines with J gene TRBJ2-2, with a possible D match to TRBD2 (5 bases). Per germline, CDR1 MRHNA and CDR2 SNTAGT. CDR3 size: 15 residues. V lost 3 bases, J lost 5 bases, and 13 bases lay in between. The DNA of the CDR3 is TGTGCCAGCAGTGATGCGGGCGCTAATACCGGGGAGCTGTTTTTT. Its protein product is CASSDAGANTGELFF.

At least ten counts were recorded for this clonotype. The chain couples TRBV9 to TRBJ1-6; tentatively, D is TRBD1 (6 bases). Trimming shortened V by 9 bases and J by 7 bases, and 17 bases separated the two germline ends. This CDR3 comprises 14 residues. Germline V gene sequence: CDR1 SGDLS, CDR2 YYNGEE. This CDR3 is CAILTGQGNSPLHF. The CDR3 DNA reads TGTGCCATCCTAACGGGGCAGGGGAATTCACCCCTCCACTTT.

Ten or more counts support this clonotype. The chain couples TRBV5-1 to TRBJ2-5; 11 positions agree with TRBD2. The junction had 1 base not matched to a gene; V was cut back by 3 bases and J by 3 bases. This CDR3 has 14 amino acids. CDR1 and CDR2 (germline): SGHRS, YFSETQ. CDR3 bases: TGCGCCAGCAGCTCGACTAGCGGGGAAGAGACCCAGTACTTC. The encoded protein is CASSSTSGEETQYF.